This T cell receptor (beta chain) was captured in a study of T-cell reconstitution after alpha-beta-depleted transplantation in children. Study-wide points: The authors attributed T-cell counts and diversity one year after transplant mostly to newly produced T cells.

The CDR3 covers 15 residues. Trimming took off 5 bases at V and 1 base at J, with 12 bases between the two ends. CDR1 is KGHSH, CDR2 LQKENI, per germline. Preparation of the TCRbeta library was carried out with unique molecular identifiers. Each CDR3 protein is one row after TCRdb ran MiXCR on the PCR reads. The table records around 300,000 distinct CDR3 sequences, over 7% of them present only once. Only a few counts were recorded for this clonotype. Its target is not known. The clonotype comes from a female patient aged 2-9 years who had a stem cell transplant for Fanconi anemia, so the T cells may come from the graft donor. The chain uses TRBV18 and TRBJ1-5; D unresolved. Sample: peripheral blood, taken 360 days after TCRalphabeta/CD19-depleted stem cell transplant. CDR3 coding DNA: TGTGCCAGCTCAGCCTTCCCGGGGAGCAATCAGCCCCAGCATTTT. Translation: CASSAFPGSNQPQHF. The full variable domain, rest sourced from reference TRBV18 and TRBJ1-5, is NAGVMQNPRHLVRRRGQEARLRCSPMKGHSHVYWYRQLPEEGLKFMVYLQKENIIDESGMPKERFSAEFPKEGPSILRIQQVVRGDSAAYFCASSAFPGSNQPQHFGDGTRLSIL.